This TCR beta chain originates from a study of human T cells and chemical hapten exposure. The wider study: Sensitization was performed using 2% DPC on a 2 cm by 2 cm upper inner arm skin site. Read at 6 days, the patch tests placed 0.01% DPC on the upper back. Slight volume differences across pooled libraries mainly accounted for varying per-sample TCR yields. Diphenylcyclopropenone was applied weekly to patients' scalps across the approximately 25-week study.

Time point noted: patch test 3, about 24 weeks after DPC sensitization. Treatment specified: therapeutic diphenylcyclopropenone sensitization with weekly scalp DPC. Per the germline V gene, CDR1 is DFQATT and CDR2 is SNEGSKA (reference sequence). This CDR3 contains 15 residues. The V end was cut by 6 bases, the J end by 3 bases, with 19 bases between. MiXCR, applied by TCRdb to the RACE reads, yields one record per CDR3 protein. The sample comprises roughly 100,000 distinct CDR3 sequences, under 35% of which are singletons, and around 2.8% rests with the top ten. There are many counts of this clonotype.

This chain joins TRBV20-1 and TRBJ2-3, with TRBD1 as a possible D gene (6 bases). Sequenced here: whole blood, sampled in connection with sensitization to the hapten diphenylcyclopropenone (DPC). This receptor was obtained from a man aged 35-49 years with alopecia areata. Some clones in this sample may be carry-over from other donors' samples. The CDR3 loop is CSAIMGERGTDTQYF. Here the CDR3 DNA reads TGCAGTGCCATAATGGGGGAGAGGGGGACAGATACGCAGTATTTT.